One T cell receptor (beta chain) is described in this entry. The data were taken from a study of blood T cell repertoires in COVID-19. Profiled with immunoSEQ multiplex PCR; TCRdb holds only in-frame clones, not every one. The sample consists of about 98,000 clones, about 81% of them appearing once. V gave up 4 bases and J gave up 8 bases, with 11 bases separating them. This CDR3 is 12 amino acids long. The germline V gene encodes CDR1 LNHDA and CDR2 SQIVND (reference sequence). The rearrangement links TRBV19 to TRBJ1-2, with a weak D call TRBD1 (6 bases). The sequence derives from a man aged 55-75 years with acute or convalescent COVID-19. The specimen sequenced was peripheral blood. The CDR3 reads CASSRQGKGYTF. CDR3 DNA: TGTGCCAGTAGTAGGCAGGGGAAGGGCTACACCTTC.